The 5 T cell receptor beta chains listed next were all sequenced from one sample in a study of control samples from healthy donors and cancer patients. This table comes from immunoSEQ multiplex PCR, and its TCRdb copy is limited to in-frame clones, with some not included. This table has 95,000 to 150,000 clones, roughly 86% appearing once. The sample taken for sequencing was blood. These receptors were collected from a man aged 55 to 70 in good health.

This rearrangement joins TRBV28 to TRBJ1-2; a weak D match, TRBD1 (5 bases). Germline V gives CDR1 MDHEN, CDR2 SYDVKM. V lost 11 bases and J lost 8, with 15 bases in between. This CDR3 is 11 amino acids long. The CDR3 DNA sequence: TGTGCCGTCAGGGCCCTTGAGGGCTACACCTTC. The encoded protein is CAVRALEGYTF.

This chain uses TRBV27 with TRBJ1-1, with D hard to call. V dropped 2 bases and J dropped 0 bases, with 10 bases sitting between them. Germline CDR1 reads MNHEY; CDR2 reads SMNVEV (reference sequence). The CDR3 sequence is 15 residues long. DNA for the CDR3: TGTGCCAGCAGTTTAATGGGGAACGTGAACACTGAAGCTTTCTTT. Protein sequence: CASSLMGNVNTEAFF.

The genes are TRBV7-2 and TRBJ1-6; D might be TRBD1 (5 bases). This CDR3 spans 14 amino acids. V was pared by 1 base and J by 10 bases, with 11 bases between. Germline CDR1 reads SGHTA; CDR2 reads FQGNSA. The DNA of the CDR3 is TGTGCCAGCAGCTTAGGAAGGACAAGCTCACCCCTCCACTTT. This encodes CASSLGRTSSPLHF.

The chain has TRBV19 and TRBJ1-6; no firm D call. Germline V gives CDR1 LNHDA, CDR2 SQIVND (reference sequence). V lost 7 bases, J lost 0 bases, and 13 bases lay in between. This CDR3 region has 16 residues. CDR3 in DNA: TGTGCCAGTATGACGGCACATAGCTCCTATAATTCACCCCTCCACTTT. Amino acid sequence: CASMTAHSSYNSPLHF.

The chain joins TRBV7-3 to TRBJ2-7, with 10 bases identical to TRBD1. The trim removed 5 bases at V and 3 bases at J, leaving 7 bases unmatched. Germline V gene sequence: CDR1 SGHTA, CDR2 FQGTGA. CDR3 length: 15 amino acids. CDR3 coding DNA: TGTGCCAGCAGCACAACCGGGACAGGGGACTACGAGCAGTACTTC. Residues: CASSTTGTGDYEQYF. The full variable domain, completed using reference TRBV7-3 and TRBJ2-7, is GAGVSQTPSNKVTEKGKYVELRCDPISGHTALYWYRQSLGQGPEFLIYFQGTGAADDSGLPNDRFFAVRPEGSVSTLKIQRTERGDSAVYLCASSTTGTGDYEQYFGPGTRLTVT.